This T cell receptor beta chain appears in the sequencing data of a study of CD4 T cell repertoires in COVID-19. By share, this clone counts as medium-sized. As yet, its antigen is unknown. Stimulation with autologous monocytes and recombinant SARS-CoV-2 spike or nucleoprotein produced proliferating antigen-reactive T cell lines. Libraries were prepared by immunoSEQ multiplex PCR; TCRdb keeps only in-frame clonotypes and omits some of them. This table holds fewer than 500 clones, about 20% found once. This specimen was central memory CD4+ T cells, cultured in vitro, taken after recovery from COVID-19. The clonotype comes from a human donor who had COVID-19.

The DNA for the CDR3 is TGTGCCAGCAGTAACAGGGGGGACACTGAAGCTTTCTTT. Amino acid sequence: CASSNRGDTEAFF. V usage is TRBV6-1 and J usage is TRBJ1-1, with TRBD1 matching over 8 bases. Germline assignment: CDR1 MNHNS and CDR2 SASEGT. The CDR3 contains 13 residues. V lost 5 bases and J lost 3; bases outside the gene matches: 2.